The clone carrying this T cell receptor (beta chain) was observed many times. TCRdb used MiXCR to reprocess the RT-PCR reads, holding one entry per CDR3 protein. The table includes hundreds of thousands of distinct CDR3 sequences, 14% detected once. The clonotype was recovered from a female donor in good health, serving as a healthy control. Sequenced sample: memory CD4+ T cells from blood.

The CDR3 DNA sequence: TGTGCCAGCAGCCCCGGGACTAGCGGGAGCTGGGGGCAAGAGACCCAGTACTTC. It specifies CASSPGTSGSWGQETQYF. This chain links TRBV7-2 with TRBJ2-5; 14 bases agree with TRBD2. CDR3 size: 18 residues. The germline V gene encodes CDR1 SGHTA and CDR2 FQGNSA. J was trimmed by 2 bases and V by 5 bases; bases with no gene match: 10. Complete variable domain (other parts from reference TRBV7-2 and TRBJ2-5): GAGVSQSPSNKVTEKGKDVELRCDPISGHTALYWYRQSLGQGLEFLIYFQGNSAPDKSGLPSDRFSAERTGGSVSTLTIQRTQQEDSAVYLCASSPGTSGSWGQETQYFGPGTRLLVL.